What follows are 7 T cell receptor beta chains derived from one specimen sequenced in a study of T cells expressing NK-cell markers. Following a re-call of the 5' RACE reads, TCRdb has one entry per CDR3 protein and lacks DNA. This sample contains about 430,000 distinct CDR3 sequences. Sequenced: blood T cells: a sorted CD56 or NKG2C T cell subset, CD4+ or CD8+ T cells, or bulk PBMC T cells (not recorded which). These receptor sequences come from a woman between 50 and 59 years old in good health.

The chain joins TRBV5-1 to TRBJ2-2; TCRdb calls TRBD2, which cannot be checked without DNA. The CDR3 sequence is 16 residues long. CDR1 and CDR2 (germline): SGHRS, YFSETQ. CDR3 loop: CASSFGLAGAVGELFF.

The J gene is TRBJ2-2, the V gene TRBV6-1. The CDR3 spans 15 residues. The germline gives CDR1 MNHNS, CDR2 SASEGT. The CDR3 here is CASSEYMVRGGELFF.

The CDR3 protein is CASSLSGLAGRDEQFF. The chain employs TRBV28 and TRBJ2-1; as DNA is missing, the TRBD2 call by TCRdb cannot be tested. Germline V gene sequence: CDR1 MDHEN, CDR2 SYDVKM. This CDR3 comprises 16 residues.

V gene TRBV14 combines with J gene TRBJ2-1; the D call from TCRdb, TRBD2, cannot be confirmed without DNA. This CDR3 is built from 16 residues. Germline V gene lookup returns CDR1 SGHDN and CDR2 FVKESK. CDR3 sequence reads: CATRTSGGGSYNEQFF.

The chain employs TRBV7-2 and TRBJ2-3. The germline CDR1 and CDR2 sequences are SGHTA and FQGNSA. The CDR3 extends over 17 amino acids. The chain's CDR3 is CASSLALRATGTDTQYF.

The CDR3 here is CASSIGQGVGEQFF. The chain employs TRBV19 and TRBJ2-1; the D call of TRBD1 rests on TCRdb alone, since no DNA is present to check it. There are 14 residues in the CDR3. The germline CDR1 and CDR2 sequences are LNHDA and SQIVND (reference sequence). Based on the CDR3 plus reference TRBV19 and TRBJ2-1, the full variable domain is DGGITQSPKYLFRKEGQNVTLSCEQNLNHDAMYWYRQDPGQGLRLIYYSQIVNDFQKGDIAEGYSVSREKKESFPLTVTSAQKNPTAFYLCASSIGQGVGEQFFGPGTRLTVL.

The chain's CDR3 is CASSSGVNEQFF. V usage is TRBV2 and J usage is TRBJ2-1; TCRdb's D gene call, TRBD2, goes unchecked for lack of DNA. The CDR3 consists of 12 residues. Per germline, CDR1 SNHLY and CDR2 FYNNEI.